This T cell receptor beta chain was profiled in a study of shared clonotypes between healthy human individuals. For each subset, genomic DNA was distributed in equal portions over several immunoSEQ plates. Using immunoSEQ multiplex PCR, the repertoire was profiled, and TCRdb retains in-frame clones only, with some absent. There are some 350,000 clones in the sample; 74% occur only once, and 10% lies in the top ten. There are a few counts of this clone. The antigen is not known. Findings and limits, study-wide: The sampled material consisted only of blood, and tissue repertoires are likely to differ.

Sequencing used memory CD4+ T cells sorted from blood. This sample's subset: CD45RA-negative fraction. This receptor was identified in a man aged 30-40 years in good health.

CDR3 residues: CASSLRQGVAYEQYF. Written as DNA, the CDR3 is TGTGCCAGCAGCTTGCGACAGGGGGTGGCCTACGAGCAGTACTTC. V is TRBV5-5 and J is TRBJ2-7, with TRBD1 matching 9 bases. V lost 1 base to trimming and J lost 2 bases; unmatched junction nucleotides: 4. The CDR3 is made up of 15 amino acids. Germline V gives CDR1 SGHKS, CDR2 YYEKEE (reference sequence).